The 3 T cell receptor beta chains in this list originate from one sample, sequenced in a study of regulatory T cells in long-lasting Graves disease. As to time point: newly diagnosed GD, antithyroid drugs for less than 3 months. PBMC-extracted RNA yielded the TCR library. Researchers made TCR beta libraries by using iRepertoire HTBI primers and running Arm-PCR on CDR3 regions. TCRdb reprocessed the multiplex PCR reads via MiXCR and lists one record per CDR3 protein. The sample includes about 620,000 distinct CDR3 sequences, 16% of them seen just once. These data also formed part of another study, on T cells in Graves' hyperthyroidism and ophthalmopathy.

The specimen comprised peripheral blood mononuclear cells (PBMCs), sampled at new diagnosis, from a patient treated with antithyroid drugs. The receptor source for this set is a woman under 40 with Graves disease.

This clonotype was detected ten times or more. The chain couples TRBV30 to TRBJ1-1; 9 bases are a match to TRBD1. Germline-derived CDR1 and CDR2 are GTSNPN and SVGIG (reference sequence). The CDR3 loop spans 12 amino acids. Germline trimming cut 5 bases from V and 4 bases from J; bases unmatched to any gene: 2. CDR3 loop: CAWGQGTTEAFF. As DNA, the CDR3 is TGTGCCTGGGGACAGGGGACCACTGAAGCTTTCTTT.

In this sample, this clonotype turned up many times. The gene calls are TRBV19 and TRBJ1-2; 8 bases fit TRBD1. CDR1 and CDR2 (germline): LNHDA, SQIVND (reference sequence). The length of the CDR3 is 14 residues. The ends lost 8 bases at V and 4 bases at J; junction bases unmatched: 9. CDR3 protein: CASRTGTGVYGYTF. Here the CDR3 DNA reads TGTGCCAGTCGAACCGGGACAGGAGTCTATGGCTACACCTTC.

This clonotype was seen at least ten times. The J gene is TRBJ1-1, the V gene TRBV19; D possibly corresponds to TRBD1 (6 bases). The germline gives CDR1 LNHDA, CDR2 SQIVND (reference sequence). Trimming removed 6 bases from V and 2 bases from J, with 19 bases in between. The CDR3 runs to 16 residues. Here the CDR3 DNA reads TGTGCCAGTAGGCATTCTCTACGGACAGTAAACACTGAAGCTTTCTTT. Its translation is CASRHSLRTVNTEAFF.